This TCR beta chain was retrieved from a study of monozygotic twins with inflammatory bowel disease. Whole-study findings and limits: Lower sharing of clonotypes with other individuals was seen in IBD patients than in healthy twins. This was most marked in patients showing signs of disease activity.

For this clonotype: Antigen unknown.

Germline V gene sequence: CDR1 SGDLS, CDR2 YYNGEE. There are 13 residues in the CDR3. TCRdb re-called the 5' RACE reads, yielding one record per CDR3 amino acid sequence without DNA. Listed are about 160,000 distinct CDR3 sequences; approximately 2.8% falls within the top ten. This clonotype was sampled from a human donor with ulcerative colitis or Crohn's disease, or a healthy co-twin of an affected twin (not recorded which). The chain recombines TRBV9 with TRBJ2-1; the TCRdb call, TRBD1, lacks DNA for checking. Sequencing was carried out using blood. The CDR3 loop is CASSVGVGNEQFF.